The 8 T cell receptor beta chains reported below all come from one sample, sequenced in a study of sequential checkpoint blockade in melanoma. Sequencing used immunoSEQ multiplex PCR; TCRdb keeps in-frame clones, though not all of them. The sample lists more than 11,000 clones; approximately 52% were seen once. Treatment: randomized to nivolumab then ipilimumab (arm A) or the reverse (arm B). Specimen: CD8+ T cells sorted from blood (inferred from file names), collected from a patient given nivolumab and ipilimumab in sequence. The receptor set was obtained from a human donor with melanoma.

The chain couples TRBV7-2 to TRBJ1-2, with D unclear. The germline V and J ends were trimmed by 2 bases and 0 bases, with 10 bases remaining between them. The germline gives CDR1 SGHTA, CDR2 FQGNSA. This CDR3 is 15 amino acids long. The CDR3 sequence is CASSLLVEANYGYTF. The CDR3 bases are TGTGCCAGCAGCTTATTAGTTGAAGCTAACTATGGCTACACCTTC.

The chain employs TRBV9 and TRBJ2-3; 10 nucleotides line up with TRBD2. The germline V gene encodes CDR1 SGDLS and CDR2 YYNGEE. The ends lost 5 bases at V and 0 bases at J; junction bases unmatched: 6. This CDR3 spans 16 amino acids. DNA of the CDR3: TGTGCCAGCAGTCCTAGCGGGGGAACTAGCACAGATACGCAGTATTTT. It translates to CASSPSGGTSTDTQYF.

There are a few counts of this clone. CDR3: CASSLRTPFGNQPQHF. The DNA of the CDR3 is TGTGCCAGCAGCTTGCGGACACCATTCGGCAATCAGCCCCAGCATTTT. The chain carries TRBV5-8 and TRBJ1-5; the D gene is possibly TRBD1 (5 bases). CDR3 size: 16 residues. V was trimmed by 1 base and J by 2 bases, leaving 13 bases between them. Germline loops: CDR1 SGHTS, CDR2 YDEGEE.

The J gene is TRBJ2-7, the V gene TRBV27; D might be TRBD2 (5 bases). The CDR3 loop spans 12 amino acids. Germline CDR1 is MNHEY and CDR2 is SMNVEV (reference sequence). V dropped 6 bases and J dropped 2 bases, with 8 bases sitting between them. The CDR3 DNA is TGTGCCAGCAGCCGGGATCCCTACGAGCAGTACTTC. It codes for CASSRDPYEQYF.

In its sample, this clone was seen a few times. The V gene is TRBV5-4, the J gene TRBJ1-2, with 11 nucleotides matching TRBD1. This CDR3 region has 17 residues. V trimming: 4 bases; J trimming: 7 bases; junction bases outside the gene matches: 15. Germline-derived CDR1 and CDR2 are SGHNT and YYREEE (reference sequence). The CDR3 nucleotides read TGTGCCAGCAGCCAAGTACCCGGGACAGGGGGTATTGGTGGCTACACCTTC. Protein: CASSQVPGTGGIGGYTF.

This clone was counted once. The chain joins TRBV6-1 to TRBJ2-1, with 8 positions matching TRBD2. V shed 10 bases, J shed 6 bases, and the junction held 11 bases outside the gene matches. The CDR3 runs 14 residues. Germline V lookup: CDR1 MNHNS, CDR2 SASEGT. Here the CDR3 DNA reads TGTGCCATCGATAGCGGGACGACGTCCAATGAGCAGTTCTTC. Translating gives CAIDSGTTSNEQFF.

The CDR3 region is CASSLESSQIYEQYF. The CDR3 nucleotides read TGTGCCAGCAGCTTAGAGAGCTCTCAAATCTACGAGCAGTACTTC. The chain employs TRBV7-6 and TRBJ2-7; unclear D gene. This CDR3 comprises 15 residues. V gave up 1 base and J gave up 3 bases, with 13 bases separating them. Germline CDR1 is SGHVS and CDR2 is FNYEAQ. The full variable domain, its missing parts supplied by reference TRBV7-6 and TRBJ2-7, is GAGVSQSPRYKVTKRGQDVALRCDPISGHVSLYWYRQALGQGPEFLTYFNYEAQQDKSGLPNDRFSAERPEGSISTLTIQRTEQRDSAMYRCASSLESSQIYEQYFGPGTRLTVT.

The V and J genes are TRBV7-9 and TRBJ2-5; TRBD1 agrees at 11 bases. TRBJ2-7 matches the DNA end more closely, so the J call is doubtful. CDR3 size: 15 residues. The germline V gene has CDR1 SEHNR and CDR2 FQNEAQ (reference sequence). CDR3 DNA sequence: TGTGCCAGCAGCTCGGACAGGGGGCGTTCCTACGAGCAGTACTTC. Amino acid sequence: CASSSDRGRSYEQYF.